Listed below are T cell receptor beta chains from one sample, sequenced in a study of human T cells and chemical hapten exposure. One entry per CDR3 protein, called by TCRdb with MiXCR from the RACE reads. This repertoire shows around 60,000 distinct CDR3 sequences, 6.7% found once; its top ten account for over 1.5%. This material consisted of whole blood, taken in connection with sensitization to the hapten diphenylcyclopropenone (DPC). The source is a woman in her twenties or thirties with alopecia areata. Some clones in this sample may be carry-over from other donors' samples. The CDR3 runs from the conserved cysteine through the conserved F or W. Fields, in order: clone size, J gene, D gene, V gene, CDR3 DNA, CDR3 protein. D genes are given only for firm matches. Some rows have no size entry. The others give once, few or many, or a class for an expanded clone.

clone_size: many
j_call: TRBJ2-7
d_call: NA
v_call: TRBV12-3/TRBV12-4
cdr3_nt: TGTGCCAGCAGTCCTACGAGCTACGAGCAGTACTTC
cdr3_aa: CASSPTSYEQYF

clone_size: NA
j_call: TRBJ1-1
d_call: NA
v_call: TRBV30
cdr3_nt: TGTGCCTGGAGTACCGGAGGGTTTACTGAAGCTTTCTTT
cdr3_aa: CAWSTGGFTEAFF

clone_size: many
j_call: TRBJ2-7
d_call: TRBD1
v_call: TRBV5-1
cdr3_nt: TGCGCCAGCAGCTTCTGGGACAGGGGTCTTAGGAGTCCTTACGAGCAGTACTTC
cdr3_aa: CASSFWDRGLRSPYEQYF

clone_size: many
j_call: TRBJ2-7
d_call: NA
v_call: TRBV11-2
cdr3_nt: TGTGCCAGCAGCTTAGACAGGGCGGGCTACTACGAGCAGTACTTC
cdr3_aa: CASSLDRAGYYEQYF

clone_size: many
j_call: TRBJ1-5
d_call: TRBD1
v_call: TRBV20-1
cdr3_nt: TGCAGTGCCGGACAGGGAAGGGGAATTCAGCCCCAGCATTTT
cdr3_aa: CSAGQGRGIQPQHF

clone_size: NA
j_call: TRBJ1-4
d_call: NA
v_call: TRBV5-1
cdr3_nt: TGCGCCAGCAGCTTGGGTCTGGAACAAAAACTGTTTTTT
cdr3_aa: CASSLGLEQKLFF

clone_size: many
j_call: TRBJ2-2
d_call: NA
v_call: TRBV2
cdr3_nt: TGTGCCAGCAGTGAGTCGGGGGCTAACACCGGGGAGCTGTTTTTT
cdr3_aa: CASSESGANTGELFF

clone_size: few
j_call: TRBJ1-2
d_call: NA
v_call: TRBV12-3/TRBV12-4
cdr3_nt: TGTGCCAGCAGTTTGTCAGGGTTCTATGGCTACACCTTC
cdr3_aa: CASSLSGFYGYTF

clone_size: many
j_call: TRBJ2-6
d_call: NA
v_call: TRBV7-9
cdr3_nt: TGTGCCAGCCGCTTATGGACAGTAAACTCTGGGGCCAACGTCCTGACTTTC
cdr3_aa: CASRLWTVNSGANVLTF

clone_size: few
j_call: TRBJ1-1
d_call: NA
v_call: TRBV5-6
cdr3_nt: TGTGCCAGCAGCTTGGGACCCCCCCCGGGAGTGAACACTGAAGCTTTCTTT
cdr3_aa: CASSLGPPPGVNTEAFF

clone_size: many
j_call: TRBJ2-7
d_call: NA
v_call: TRBV6-1
cdr3_nt: TGTGCCAGCAGCTTCAGCGAAAGTAGCTCCTACGAGCAGTACTTC
cdr3_aa: CASSFSESSSYEQYF

clone_size: NA
j_call: TRBJ2-1
d_call: TRBD2
v_call: TRBV10-3
cdr3_nt: TGTGCCATCAGTGAAAGAGCGGGGGGGAACAATGAGCAGTTCTTC
cdr3_aa: CAISERAGGNNEQFF

clone_size: many
j_call: TRBJ1-2
d_call: TRBD1
v_call: TRBV7-2
cdr3_nt: TGTGCCAGCAGCTTTACCCCGGGACAGGCCCCCCGCTACACCTTC
cdr3_aa: CASSFTPGQAPRYTF

clone_size: many
j_call: TRBJ2-7
d_call: NA
v_call: TRBV6-5
cdr3_nt: TGTGCCAGCGGCCCCAGGGTCTACGAGCAGTACTTC
cdr3_aa: CASGPRVYEQYF

clone_size: many
j_call: TRBJ2-3
d_call: TRBD2
v_call: TRBV11-3
cdr3_nt: TGTGCCAGCAGCCTCTACACGGGGGGGGCGACAGATACGCAGTATTTT
cdr3_aa: CASSLYTGGATDTQYF

clone_size: many
j_call: TRBJ2-1
d_call: TRBD2
v_call: TRBV29-1
cdr3_nt: TGCAGCGTTGAAGATACCGGGGGGGGCAAGGATGAGCAGTTCTTC
cdr3_aa: CSVEDTGGGKDEQFF

clone_size: many
j_call: TRBJ2-2
d_call: TRBD2
v_call: TRBV10-3
cdr3_nt: TGTGCCATCAGCGGGGGGGCTCCCTCCGGGGAGCTGTTTTTT
cdr3_aa: CAISGGAPSGELFF

clone_size: many
j_call: TRBJ2-4
d_call: NA
v_call: TRBV6-2/TRBV6-3
cdr3_nt: TGTGCCAGCACCAGTCTAGCCAAAAACATTCAGTACTTC
cdr3_aa: CASTSLAKNIQYF

clone_size: many
j_call: TRBJ1-2
d_call: NA
v_call: TRBV2
cdr3_nt: TGTGCCAGCAGTGAAATTCCAGGGGTCGGCAGCTATGGCTACACCTTC
cdr3_aa: CASSEIPGVGSYGYTF

clone_size: few
j_call: TRBJ2-5
d_call: NA
v_call: TRBV5-1
cdr3_nt: TGCGCCAGCAGCTTGGGTAACAGGTTTCAAGAGACCCAGTACTTC
cdr3_aa: CASSLGNRFQETQYF

clone_size: many
j_call: TRBJ1-6
d_call: NA
v_call: TRBV2
cdr3_nt: TGTGCCAGCAGTCTCGGGAATTTAAATAATTCACCCCTCCACTTT
cdr3_aa: CASSLGNLNNSPLHF

clone_size: NA
j_call: TRBJ2-7
d_call: NA
v_call: TRBV5-4
cdr3_nt: TGTGCCAGCAGCCCCGGAGGGGGGTCCTCCTACGAGCAGTACTTC
cdr3_aa: CASSPGGGSSYEQYF

clone_size: many
j_call: TRBJ1-5
d_call: TRBD1
v_call: TRBV28
cdr3_nt: TGTGCCAGCAGTTTACCGACAGGGGTTTCGCAGCCCCAGCATTTT
cdr3_aa: CASSLPTGVSQPQHF

clone_size: many
j_call: TRBJ2-4
d_call: NA
v_call: TRBV3-1
cdr3_nt: TGTGCCAGCAGCCAAGGGGTACAGGGTGCGAACATTCAGTACTTC
cdr3_aa: CASSQGVQGANIQYF

clone_size: NA
j_call: TRBJ1-1
d_call: NA
v_call: TRBV3-1
cdr3_nt: TGTGCCAGCAGCCAAGTTTTCCATGGAGAAGCTTTCTTT
cdr3_aa: CASSQVFHGEAFF

clone_size: many
j_call: TRBJ1-1
d_call: TRBD1
v_call: TRBV5-1
cdr3_nt: TGCGCCAGCACGATACAGGGGGGGGCTGAAGCTTTCTTT
cdr3_aa: CASTIQGGAEAFF

clone_size: many
j_call: TRBJ2-5
d_call: NA
v_call: TRBV5-1
cdr3_nt: TGCGCCAGCAGCTTTAAGGGGGGCATCACGCAAGAGACCCAGTACTTC
cdr3_aa: CASSFKGGITQETQYF

clone_size: many
j_call: TRBJ2-2
d_call: NA
v_call: TRBV6-5
cdr3_nt: TGTGCCAGCAGTTACGCACAGGGAAACACCGGGGAGCTGTTTTTT
cdr3_aa: CASSYAQGNTGELFF

clone_size: many
j_call: TRBJ2-7
d_call: NA
v_call: TRBV5-1
cdr3_nt: TGCGCCAGCAGCTTGCGCACGCCTAGAGGGGGGTTCCCCTACGAGCAGTACTTC
cdr3_aa: CASSLRTPRGGFPYEQYF

clone_size: many
j_call: TRBJ2-1
d_call: TRBD1
v_call: TRBV7-6
cdr3_nt: TGTGCCAGCAGCCCTCATACAGGGGGCGAGAAGAATGAGCAGTTCTTC
cdr3_aa: CASSPHTGGEKNEQFF

clone_size: many
j_call: TRBJ2-3
d_call: NA
v_call: TRBV6-2/TRBV6-3
cdr3_nt: TGTGCCAGCAGACTGTCTCTTCAGGAACACAGGGTTACAGATACGCAGTATTTT
cdr3_aa: CASRLSLQEHRVTDTQYF

clone_size: NA
j_call: TRBJ1-5
d_call: NA
v_call: TRBV12-3/TRBV12-4
cdr3_nt: TGTGCCAGCAGTTTCACTGAGAATCAGCCCCAGCATTTT
cdr3_aa: CASSFTENQPQHF

clone_size: many
j_call: TRBJ1-5
d_call: TRBD1
v_call: TRBV7-2
cdr3_nt: TGTGCCAGCAGCTTAGAGGGACAGGGCGGTCAGCCCCAGCATTTT
cdr3_aa: CASSLEGQGGQPQHF

clone_size: NA
j_call: TRBJ2-3
d_call: NA
v_call: TRBV30
cdr3_nt: TGTGCCTGGACAGGGAGCACAGATACGCAGTATTTT
cdr3_aa: CAWTGSTDTQYF

clone_size: many
j_call: TRBJ2-1
d_call: NA
v_call: TRBV2
cdr3_nt: TGTGCCAGCAGTGAAGACCCCGGACAGTTCAATGAGCAGTTCTTC
cdr3_aa: CASSEDPGQFNEQFF

clone_size: many
j_call: TRBJ1-5
d_call: TRBD1
v_call: TRBV2
cdr3_nt: TGTGCCAGCAGCGAAATACAGGGGGCCAGCAATCAGCCCCAGCATTTT
cdr3_aa: CASSEIQGASNQPQHF

clone_size: many
j_call: TRBJ1-1
d_call: NA
v_call: TRBV18
cdr3_nt: TGTGCCAGCTCACCAAAGGAGGGCCACACTGAAGCTTTCTTT
cdr3_aa: CASSPKEGHTEAFF

clone_size: few
j_call: TRBJ1-2
d_call: NA
v_call: TRBV7-2
cdr3_nt: TGTGCCAGCAGCCAAAATTCGGGGGTCTATGGCTACACCTTC
cdr3_aa: CASSQNSGVYGYTF

clone_size: many
j_call: TRBJ2-3
d_call: TRBD1
v_call: TRBV29-1
cdr3_nt: TGCAGCGTTCCGGGACAGGGACGCACAGATACGCAGTATTTT
cdr3_aa: CSVPGQGRTDTQYF

clone_size: few
j_call: TRBJ2-3
d_call: NA
v_call: TRBV19
cdr3_nt: TGTGCCAGTAGTATATCGGCAGGATTTTCACCAGATACGCAGTATTTT
cdr3_aa: CASSISAGFSPDTQYF

clone_size: few
j_call: TRBJ1-2
d_call: NA
v_call: TRBV20-1
cdr3_nt: TGCAGTGCTCCTACGACAGGCTTCTATGGCGACACCTTC
cdr3_aa: CSAPTTGFYGDTF

clone_size: many
j_call: TRBJ1-6
d_call: TRBD1
v_call: TRBV10-2
cdr3_nt: TGCGCCAGCAGTGAATGGACAGGGGACTGGACACCCCTCCACTTT
cdr3_aa: CASSEWTGDWTPLHF

clone_size: many
j_call: TRBJ1-2
d_call: TRBD1
v_call: TRBV5-4
cdr3_nt: TGTGCCAGCAGCCAGGGGACAGGGGGAGCAGTAGGCTATGGCTACACCTTC
cdr3_aa: CASSQGTGGAVGYGYTF

clone_size: many
j_call: TRBJ2-1
d_call: TRBD2
v_call: TRBV11-2
cdr3_nt: TGTGCCAGCAGCCGTCGGCCGATAGCGGGGGGGAGGAGCAATGAGCAGTTCTTC
cdr3_aa: CASSRRPIAGGRSNEQFF

clone_size: NA
j_call: TRBJ1-1
d_call: NA
v_call: TRBV7-9
cdr3_nt: TGTGCCAGCAGCACCATCCCTAATCGTAACCTAGAAGCTTTCTTT
cdr3_aa: CASSTIPNRNLEAFF

clone_size: few
j_call: TRBJ1-3
d_call: NA
v_call: TRBV7-2
cdr3_nt: TGTGCCAGCAGCCAATCCATTCCGAGCTCTGGAAACACCATATATTTT
cdr3_aa: CASSQSIPSSGNTIYF

clone_size: NA
j_call: TRBJ1-2
d_call: NA
v_call: TRBV11-2
cdr3_nt: TGTGCCAGTACAATGGGTGGGCATGGCTACACCTTC
cdr3_aa: CASTMGGHGYTF

clone_size: many
j_call: TRBJ2-7
d_call: TRBD2
v_call: TRBV4-2
cdr3_nt: TGTGCCAGCAGCCAGCTTATGACTAGCGGGGGATTCTACGAGCAGTACTTC
cdr3_aa: CASSQLMTSGGFYEQYF

clone_size: NA
j_call: TRBJ1-2
d_call: TRBD1
v_call: TRBV6-6
cdr3_nt: TGTGCCAGCAGTCTAGGACAGGGGGACTATGGCTACACCTTC
cdr3_aa: CASSLGQGDYGYTF

clone_size: many
j_call: TRBJ2-7
d_call: NA
v_call: TRBV6-6
cdr3_nt: TGTGCCAGCAGTTACGTGGGGTACCACGAGCAGTACTTC
cdr3_aa: CASSYVGYHEQYF

clone_size: many
j_call: TRBJ1-1
d_call: NA
v_call: TRBV6-1
cdr3_nt: TGTGCCAGCACCGGGCGGGGCACTGAAGCTTTCTTT
cdr3_aa: CASTGRGTEAFF

clone_size: NA
j_call: TRBJ2-1
d_call: TRBD2
v_call: TRBV29-1
cdr3_nt: TGCAGCGCCCACCCGAGTGGTGAAGCGGGGGGGCAGGACTACAATGAGCAGTTCTTC
cdr3_aa: CSAHPSGEAGGQDYNEQFF

clone_size: many
j_call: TRBJ1-1
d_call: NA
v_call: TRBV5-1
cdr3_nt: TGCGCCAGCAGCTTGGGGGCGGGAAACACTGAAGCTTTCTTT
cdr3_aa: CASSLGAGNTEAFF